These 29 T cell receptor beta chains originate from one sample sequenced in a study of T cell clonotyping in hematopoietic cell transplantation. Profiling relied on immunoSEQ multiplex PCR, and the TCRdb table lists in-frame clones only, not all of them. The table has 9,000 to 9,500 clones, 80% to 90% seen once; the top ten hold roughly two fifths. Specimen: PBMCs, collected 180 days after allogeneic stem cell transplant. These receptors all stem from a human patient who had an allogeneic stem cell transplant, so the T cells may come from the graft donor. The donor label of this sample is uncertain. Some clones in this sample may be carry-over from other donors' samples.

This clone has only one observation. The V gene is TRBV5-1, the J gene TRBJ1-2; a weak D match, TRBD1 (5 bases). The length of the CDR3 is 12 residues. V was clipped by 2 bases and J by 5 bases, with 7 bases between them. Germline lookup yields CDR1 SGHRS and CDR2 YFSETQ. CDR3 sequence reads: CASSLGEYGYTF. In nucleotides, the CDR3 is TGCGCCAGCAGCTTAGGGGAATATGGCTACACCTTC.

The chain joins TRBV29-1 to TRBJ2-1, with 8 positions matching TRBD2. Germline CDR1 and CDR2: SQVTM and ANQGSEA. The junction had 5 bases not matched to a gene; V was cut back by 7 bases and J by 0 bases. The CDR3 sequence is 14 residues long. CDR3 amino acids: CSAREGSSYNEQFF. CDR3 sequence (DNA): TGCAGCGCCCGGGAGGGGAGCTCCTACAATGAGCAGTTCTTC.

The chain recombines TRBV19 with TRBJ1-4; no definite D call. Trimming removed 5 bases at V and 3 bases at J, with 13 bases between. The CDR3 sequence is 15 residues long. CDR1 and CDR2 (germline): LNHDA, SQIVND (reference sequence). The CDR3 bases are TGTGCCAGTAGTCCAAGGGATAGTGCTAATGAAAAACTGTTTTTT. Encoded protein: CASSPRDSANEKLFF. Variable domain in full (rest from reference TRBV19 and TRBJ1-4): DGGITQSPKYLFRKEGQNVTLSCEQNLNHDAMYWYRQDPGQGLRLIYYSQIVNDFQKGDIAEGYSVSREKKESFPLTVTSAQKNPTAFYLCASSPRDSANEKLFFGSGTQLSVL.

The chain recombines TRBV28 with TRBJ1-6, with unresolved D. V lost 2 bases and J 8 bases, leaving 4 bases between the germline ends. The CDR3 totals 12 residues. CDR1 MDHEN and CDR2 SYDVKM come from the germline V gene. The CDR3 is CASSLGDSPLHF. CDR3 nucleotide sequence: TGTGCCAGCAGTTTAGGAGATTCACCCCTCCACTTT.

CDR3 nucleotides: TGTGCCACCAGCAACAGGGGTTGGGGGGCCAGAACTGAAGCTTTCTTT. Its translation: CATSNRGWGARTEAFF. The rearrangement links TRBV15 to TRBJ1-1, with 7 nucleotides matching TRBD1. The V gene end was trimmed by 4 bases and the J gene end by 5 bases; junction bases not matched to a gene: 13. The CDR3 has 16 residues. CDR1 LNHNV and CDR2 YYDKDF come from the germline V gene (reference sequence).

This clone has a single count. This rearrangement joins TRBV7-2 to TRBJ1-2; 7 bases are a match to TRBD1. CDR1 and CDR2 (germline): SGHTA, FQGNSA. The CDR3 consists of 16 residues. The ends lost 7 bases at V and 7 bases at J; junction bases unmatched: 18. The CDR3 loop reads CASIPSPKPGGGGYTF. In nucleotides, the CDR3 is TGTGCCAGCATCCCCTCGCCCAAACCAGGGGGTGGTGGCTACACCTTC.

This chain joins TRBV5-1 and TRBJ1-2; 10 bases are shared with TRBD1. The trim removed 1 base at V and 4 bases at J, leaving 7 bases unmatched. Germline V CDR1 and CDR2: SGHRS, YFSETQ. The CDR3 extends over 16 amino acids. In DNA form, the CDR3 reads TGCGCCAGCAGCTTGACCGGGACAGGGGTCGTCTATGGCTACACCTTC. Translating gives CASSLTGTGVVYGYTF.

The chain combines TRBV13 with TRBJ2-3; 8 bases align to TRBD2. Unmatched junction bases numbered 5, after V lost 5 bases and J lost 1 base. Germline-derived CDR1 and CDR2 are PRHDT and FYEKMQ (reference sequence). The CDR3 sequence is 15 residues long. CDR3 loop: CASSNGLAGTDTQYF. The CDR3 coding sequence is TGTGCCAGCAGCAACGGACTAGCCGGCACAGATACGCAGTATTTT.

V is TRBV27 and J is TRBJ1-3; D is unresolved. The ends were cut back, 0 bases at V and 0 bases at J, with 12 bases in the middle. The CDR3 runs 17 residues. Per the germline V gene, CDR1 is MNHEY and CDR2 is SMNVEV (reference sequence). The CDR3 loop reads CASSLSSEGISGNTIYF. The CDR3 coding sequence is TGTGCCAGCAGTTTATCGTCGGAGGGAATCTCTGGAAACACCATATATTTT.

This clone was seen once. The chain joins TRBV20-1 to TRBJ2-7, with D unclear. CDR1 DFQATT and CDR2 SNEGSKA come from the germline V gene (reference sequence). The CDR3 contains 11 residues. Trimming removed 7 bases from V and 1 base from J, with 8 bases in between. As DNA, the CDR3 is TGCAGTGGATCACTATCCTACGAGCAGTACTTC. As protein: CSGSLSYEQYF.

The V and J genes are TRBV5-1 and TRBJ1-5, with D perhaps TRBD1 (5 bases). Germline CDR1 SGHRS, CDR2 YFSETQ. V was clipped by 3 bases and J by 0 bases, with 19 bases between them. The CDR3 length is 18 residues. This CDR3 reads CASSSRGRLENSNQPQHF. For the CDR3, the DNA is TGCGCCAGCAGCTCGCGGGGACGGTTGGAGAATAGCAATCAGCCCCAGCATTTT.

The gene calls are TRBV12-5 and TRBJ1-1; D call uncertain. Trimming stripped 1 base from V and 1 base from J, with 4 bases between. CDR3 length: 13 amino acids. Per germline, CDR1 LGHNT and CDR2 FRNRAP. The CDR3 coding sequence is TGTGCTAGTGGTTTGGAAGAGAACACTGAAGCTTTCTTT. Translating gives CASGLEENTEAFF.

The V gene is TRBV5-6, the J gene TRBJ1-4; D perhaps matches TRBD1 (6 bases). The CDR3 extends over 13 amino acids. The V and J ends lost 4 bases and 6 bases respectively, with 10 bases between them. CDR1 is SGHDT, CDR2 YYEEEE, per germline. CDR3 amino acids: CASSEWTDEKLFF. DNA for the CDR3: TGTGCCAGCAGCGAGTGGACAGATGAAAAACTGTTTTTT. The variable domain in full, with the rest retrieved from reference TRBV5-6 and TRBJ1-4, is DAGVTQSPTHLIKTRGQQVTLRCSPKSGHDTVSWYQQALGQGPQFIFQYYEEEERQRGNFPDRFSGHQFPNYSSELNVNALLLGDSALYLCASSEWTDEKLFFGSGTQLSVL.

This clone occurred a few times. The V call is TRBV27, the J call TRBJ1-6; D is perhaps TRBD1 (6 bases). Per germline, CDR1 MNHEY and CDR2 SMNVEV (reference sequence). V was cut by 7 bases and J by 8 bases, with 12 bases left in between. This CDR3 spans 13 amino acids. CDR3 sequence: CASTLDRYSPLHF. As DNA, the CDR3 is TGTGCCAGCACCTTGGACAGATATTCACCCCTCCACTTT.

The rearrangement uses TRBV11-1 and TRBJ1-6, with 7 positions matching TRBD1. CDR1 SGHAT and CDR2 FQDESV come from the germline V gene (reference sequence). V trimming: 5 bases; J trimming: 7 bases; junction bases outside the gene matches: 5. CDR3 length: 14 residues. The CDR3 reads CASSPGQLNSPLHF. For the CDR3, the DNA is TGTGCCAGCAGCCCGGGACAGCTAAATTCACCCCTCCACTTT.

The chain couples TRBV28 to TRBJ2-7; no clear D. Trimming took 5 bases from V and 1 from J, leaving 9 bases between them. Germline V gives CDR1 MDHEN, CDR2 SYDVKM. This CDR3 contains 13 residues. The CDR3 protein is CASSPPASYEQYF. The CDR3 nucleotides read TGTGCCAGCAGTCCCCCGGCGTCCTACGAGCAGTACTTC.

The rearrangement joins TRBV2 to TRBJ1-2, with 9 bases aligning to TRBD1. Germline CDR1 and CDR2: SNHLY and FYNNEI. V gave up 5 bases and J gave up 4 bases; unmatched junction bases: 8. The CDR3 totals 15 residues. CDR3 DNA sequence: TGTGCCAGCAGTCCCGACAGGGGGGGCGCCTATGGCTACACCTTC. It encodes CASSPDRGGAYGYTF.

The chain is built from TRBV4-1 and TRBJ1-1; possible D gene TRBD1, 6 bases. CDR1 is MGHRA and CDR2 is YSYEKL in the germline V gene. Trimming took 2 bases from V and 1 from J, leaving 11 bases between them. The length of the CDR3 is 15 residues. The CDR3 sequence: CASSQWEGGNTEAFF. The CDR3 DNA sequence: TGCGCCAGCAGCCAATGGGAGGGGGGGAACACTGAAGCTTTCTTT.

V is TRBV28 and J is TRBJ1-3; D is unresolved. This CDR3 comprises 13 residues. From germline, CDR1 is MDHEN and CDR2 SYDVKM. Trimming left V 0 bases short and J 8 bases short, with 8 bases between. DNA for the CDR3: TGTGCCAGCAGTTTATGGCAGGTGGACACCATATATTTT. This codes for CASSLWQVDTIYF.

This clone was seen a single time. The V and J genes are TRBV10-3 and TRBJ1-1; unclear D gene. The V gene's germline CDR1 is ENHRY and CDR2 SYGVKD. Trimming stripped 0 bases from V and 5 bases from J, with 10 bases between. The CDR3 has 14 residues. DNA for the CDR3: TGTGCCATCAGTGAGTCTAAGGTGGGGACTGAAGCTTTCTTT. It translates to CAISESKVGTEAFF.

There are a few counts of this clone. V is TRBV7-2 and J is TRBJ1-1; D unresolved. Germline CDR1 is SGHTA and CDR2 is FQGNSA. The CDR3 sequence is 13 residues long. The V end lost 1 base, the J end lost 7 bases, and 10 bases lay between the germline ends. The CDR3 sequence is CASSLEAEVEAFF. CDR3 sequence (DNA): TGTGCCAGCAGCTTAGAGGCAGAAGTTGAAGCTTTCTTT. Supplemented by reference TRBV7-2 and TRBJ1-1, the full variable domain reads GAGVSQSPSNKVTEKGKDVELRCDPISGHTALYWYRQSLGQGLEFLIYFQGNSAPDKSGLPSDRFSAERTGGSVSTLTIQRTQQEDSAVYLCASSLEAEVEAFFGQGTRLTVV.

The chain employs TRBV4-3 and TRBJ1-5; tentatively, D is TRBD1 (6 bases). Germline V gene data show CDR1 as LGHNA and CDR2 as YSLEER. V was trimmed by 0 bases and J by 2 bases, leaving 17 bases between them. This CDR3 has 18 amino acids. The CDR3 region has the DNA TGCGCCAGCAGCCAAGATCTTAACAGGGAGAGGGGCAATCAGCCCCAGCATTTT. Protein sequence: CASSQDLNRERGNQPQHF.

CDR3: CASRVKGGGRDEKLFF. The CDR3 nucleotides are TGCGCCAGCAGGGTCAAGGGCGGGGGGAGGGATGAAAAACTGTTTTTT. This chain joins TRBV4-1 and TRBJ1-4, with D maybe TRBD1 (5 bases). V lost 6 bases and J 6 bases, leaving 20 bases between the germline ends. There are 16 residues in the CDR3. Germline-derived CDR1 and CDR2 are MGHRA and YSYEKL.

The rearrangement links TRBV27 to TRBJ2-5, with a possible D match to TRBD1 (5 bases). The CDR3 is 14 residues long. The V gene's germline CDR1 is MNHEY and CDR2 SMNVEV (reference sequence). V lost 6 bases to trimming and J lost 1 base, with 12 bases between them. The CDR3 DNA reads TGTGCCAGCAGGGGGTTAGGGGTCCAAGAGACCCAGTACTTC. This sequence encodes CASRGLGVQETQYF.

In nucleotides, the CDR3 is TGCGCCAGCAGCTTGTGGGCGAGCTCTGGAAACACCATATATTTT. Translating it yields CASSLWASSGNTIYF. This sequence joins TRBV5-1 and TRBJ1-3; D remains unclear. Trimming cost V 1 base and J 0 bases, with 8 bases left between them. The CDR3 sequence is 15 residues long. Germline CDR1 SGHRS, CDR2 YFSETQ.

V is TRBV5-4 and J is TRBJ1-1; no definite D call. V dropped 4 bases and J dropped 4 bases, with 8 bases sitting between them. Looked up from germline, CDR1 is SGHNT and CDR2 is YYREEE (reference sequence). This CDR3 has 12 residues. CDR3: CASSIDGTEAFF. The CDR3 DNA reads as TGTGCCAGCAGCATCGACGGCACTGAAGCTTTCTTT. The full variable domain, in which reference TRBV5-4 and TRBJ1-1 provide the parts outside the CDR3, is ETGVTQSPTHLIKTRGQQVTLRCSSQSGHNTVSWYQQALGQGPQFIFQYYREEENGRGNFPPRFSGLQFPNYSSELNVNALELDDSALYLCASSIDGTEAFFGQGTRLTVV.

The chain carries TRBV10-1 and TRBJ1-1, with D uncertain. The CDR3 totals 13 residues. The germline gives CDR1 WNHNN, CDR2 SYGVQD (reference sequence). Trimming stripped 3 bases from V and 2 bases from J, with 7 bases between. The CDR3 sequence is CASSDYRNTEAFF. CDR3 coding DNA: TGCGCCAGCAGTGATTACAGAAACACTGAAGCTTTCTTT.

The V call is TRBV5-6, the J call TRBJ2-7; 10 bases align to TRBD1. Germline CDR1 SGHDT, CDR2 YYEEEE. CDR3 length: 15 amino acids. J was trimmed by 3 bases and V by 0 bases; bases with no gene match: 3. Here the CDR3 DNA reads TGTGCCAGCAGCTTGGCACGGGACAGGGGCTACGAGCAGTACTTC. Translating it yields CASSLARDRGYEQYF.

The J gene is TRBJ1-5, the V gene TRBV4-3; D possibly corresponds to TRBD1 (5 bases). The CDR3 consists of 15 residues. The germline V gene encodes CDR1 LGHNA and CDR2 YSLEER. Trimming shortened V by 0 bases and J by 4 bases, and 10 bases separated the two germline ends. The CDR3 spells CASSQETGRNQPQHF. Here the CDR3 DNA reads TGCGCCAGCAGCCAAGAAACAGGACGGAATCAGCCCCAGCATTTT.